This entry features one T cell receptor (beta chain) sequence. The sample originates from a study of blood T cell repertoires in COVID-19. Study context: T cells, B-cell-depleted T cells, or PBMCs provided the cDNA or gDNA that served as material.

Method: immunoSEQ multiplex PCR; TCRdb's copy keeps in-frame clones and lacks some. The sample contains 70,000 to 95,000 clones, 80% of which appear only once. The CDR3 consists of 13 residues. The V end lost 5 bases, the J end lost 4 bases, and 11 bases lay between the germline ends. Sequenced sample: peripheral blood. V gene TRBV12-3 or TRBV12-4 combines with J gene TRBJ1-2, with D possibly TRBD1 on 5 matching bases. This clonotype originated in a human donor in a cohort sampled during active COVID-19. CDR3 DNA: TGTGCCAGCAGTCAACGACAGCGCTATGGCTACACCTTC. As protein: CASSQRQRYGYTF.